Detailed here is one T cell receptor (beta chain). Its antigen is unknown. Sequencing was performed with immunoSEQ multiplex PCR; in TCRdb, only in-frame clones are kept and a portion is missing. The sample lists 150,000 to 180,000 clones, roughly nine tenths occurring once. The record originates from a study of T cell responses to AZD1222 COVID-19 vaccine. Study details: Pooling covered second doses at about 4 or about 12 weeks. Study-wide findings and caveats: Per reports, nearly half of all spike-specific TCRs target regions that are unmutated in variants. White British ancestry dominated among donors, who included more females, and clonal diversity was possibly underestimated.

The V gene end was trimmed by 4 bases and the J gene end by 5 bases; junction bases not matched to a gene: 5. There are 14 residues in the CDR3. Germline V CDR1 and CDR2: SGDLS, YYNGEE. This clonotype originated in an adult in good health. The chain carries TRBV9 and TRBJ1-1; 10 bases align to TRBD1. This specimen consisted of peripheral blood, obtained on day 0 of AZD1222 vaccination. Here the CDR3 DNA reads TGTGCCAGCAGCCCCCGGACAGGGGGGACTGAAGCTTTCTTT. Protein sequence: CASSPRTGGTEAFF.